This T cell receptor beta chain was retrieved from a study of shared clonotypes between healthy human individuals. Study results and limitations: An effect of sequencing depth on clonotype sharing among donors was expected.

Germline CDR1 SNHLY, CDR2 FYNNEI. J gave up 5 bases and V 6 bases, and 11 bases lay outside the gene matches. The CDR3 covers 15 residues. Donors were Caucasian adults residing in Nashville, Tennessee, USA. The study separated CD4+ cells into CD45RA+ naive and CD45RA-negative memory subsets. The repertoire was sequenced with immunoSEQ multiplex PCR; TCRdb's copy has only in-frame clones and lacks some. The sample includes 1.4 million to 1.5 million clones, roughly 96% seen only once; the top ten take approximately 1.1%. Comments on this clone: No antigen is known for it.

This chain links TRBV2 with TRBJ2-7, with 9 bases that match TRBD1. Material for sequencing was naive CD4+ T cells sorted from blood. Subset specified: CD45RA+ positively selected. The receptor comes from a man under 40 in good health. CDR3 DNA sequence: TGTGCCAGCAGACAGAGTCGGGACAGGGTTCACGAGCAGTACTTC. It specifies CASRQSRDRVHEQYF.